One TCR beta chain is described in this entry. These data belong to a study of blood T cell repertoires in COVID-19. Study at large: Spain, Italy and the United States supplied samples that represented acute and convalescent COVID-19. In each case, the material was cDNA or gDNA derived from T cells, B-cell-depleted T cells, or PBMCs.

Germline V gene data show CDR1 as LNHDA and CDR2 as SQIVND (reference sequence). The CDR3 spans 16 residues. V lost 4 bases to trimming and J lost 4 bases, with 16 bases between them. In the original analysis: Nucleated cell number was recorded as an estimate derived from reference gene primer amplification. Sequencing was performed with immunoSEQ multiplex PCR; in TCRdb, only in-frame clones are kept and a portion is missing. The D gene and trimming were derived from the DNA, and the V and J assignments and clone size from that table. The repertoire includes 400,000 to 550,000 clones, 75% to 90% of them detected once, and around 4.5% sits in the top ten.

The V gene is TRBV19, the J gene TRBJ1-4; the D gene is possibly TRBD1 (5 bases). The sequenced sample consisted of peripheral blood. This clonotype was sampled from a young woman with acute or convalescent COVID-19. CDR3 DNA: TGTGCCAGTAGTACGTCAGGGTTATCGGGTAATGAAAAACTGTTTTTT. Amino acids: CASSTSGLSGNEKLFF.